This T cell receptor beta chain was obtained from a study of shared clonotypes between healthy human individuals. The wider study: CD8 memory received one plate per donor, CD8 naive two, CD4 memory three and CD4 naive three.

Study-wide points: Tissues were not sampled, only blood, and their repertoires likely differ.

Of note for this clone: What it binds is not known.

The germline CDR1 and CDR2 sequences are MDHEN and SYDVKM. The V and J ends lost 1 base and 9 bases respectively, with 19 bases between them. This CDR3 contains 16 residues. Execution of the assay was at deep level. Clones were read by immunoSEQ multiplex PCR, and TCRdb kept only the in-frame ones, dropping some. The table includes 950,000 to 1,200,000 clones, 77% detected once. Negatively enriched CD4+ T cells were divided by CD45RA into naive and memory. Input material: memory CD4+ T cells from PBMCs. Subset here: CD45RA-negative fraction. V is TRBV28 and J is TRBJ1-5; D is possibly TRBD1 (5 bases). The sequence was collected from a man younger than 30 in good health. Some clones in this sample may be carry-over from other donors' samples. The CDR3 DNA reads as TGTGCCAGCAGTTTATTATCAGGGACCGTGAGTGGGCCCCAGCATTTT. Amino acid sequence: CASSLLSGTVSGPQHF.